The 9 T cell receptor beta chains listed next were all sequenced from one sample in a study of blood T cell repertoires in COVID-19. Only in-frame clones appear in the TCRdb table, and some are missing; sequencing was by immunoSEQ multiplex PCR. The sample comprises 80,000 to 100,000 clones, 70% to 80% of which are singletons, and approximately 25% rests with the top ten. The specimen was peripheral blood. These receptors originate from a man aged 65 to 79 with acute or convalescent COVID-19.

This clone showed up just a few times. The chain carries TRBV23-1 and TRBJ1-2, with D uncertain. TRBV23-1 carries the ORF label, with uncertain function. The CDR3 totals 15 residues. With 2 bases removed from V and 8 bases from J, the gap between germline ends came to 18 bases. Here the CDR3 reads CASSQAGPRALGYTF. In DNA, the CDR3 is TGCGCCAGCAGTCAAGCAGGTCCTCGTGCTCTCGGCTACACCTTC.

V and J are TRBV28 and TRBJ2-7, with D possibly matching TRBD2 (5 bases). The V end was cut by 2 bases, the J end by 0 bases, with 8 bases between. The CDR3 is made up of 14 amino acids. The V gene's germline CDR1 is MDHEN and CDR2 SYDVKM. The CDR3 nucleotides read TGTGCCAGCAGTTTAGGAGGCCTCTCCTACGAGCAGTACTTC. It codes for CASSLGGLSYEQYF.

The chain has TRBV15 and TRBJ2-3, with 13 bases matching TRBD2. Germline V lookup: CDR1 LNHNV, CDR2 YYDKDF (reference sequence). With V trimmed by 5 bases and J by 6 bases, 5 bases remained unmatched. The CDR3 extends over 15 amino acids. Here the CDR3 DNA reads TGTGCCACCAGCGGGACTAGCGGGGCGCGGGATACGCAGTATTTT. Protein: CATSGTSGARDTQYF.

This clone has just a few counts. The chain recombines TRBV2 with TRBJ1-1; possibly TRBD1 for D (6 bases). Trimming took off 8 bases at V and 1 base at J, with 14 bases between the two ends. Germline-derived CDR1 and CDR2 are SNHLY and FYNNEI. The CDR3 is made up of 14 amino acids. The CDR3 nucleotides are TGTGCCAGCCGGAAAGAGACAGGGAACACTGAAGCTTTCTTT. This codes for CASRKETGNTEAFF.

V and J are TRBV5-1 and TRBJ2-4; 8 bases map to TRBD1. This CDR3 is built from 19 residues. V gave up 0 bases and J gave up 0 bases; unmatched junction bases: 11. Germline CDR1 reads SGHRS; CDR2 reads YFSETQ. The CDR3 DNA sequence: TGCGCCAGCAGCTTGGCCGGGACAGGAGTGCTACTAGCCAAAAACATTCAGTACTTC. Protein product: CASSLAGTGVLLAKNIQYF.

V gene TRBV30 combines with J gene TRBJ1-1, with D unresolved. V shed 1 base and J shed 6 bases, with 9 bases lying between them. The CDR3 has 12 residues. The germline V gene has CDR1 GTSNPN and CDR2 SVGIG (reference sequence). CDR3 amino acids: CAWSAGYAEAFF. CDR3 nucleotide sequence: TGTGCCTGGAGTGCAGGATACGCTGAAGCTTTCTTT.

V is TRBV15 and J is TRBJ2-7; 7 positions agree with TRBD1. The length of the CDR3 is 15 residues. J lost 0 bases, V lost 0 bases, and 2 bases had no gene match. Looked up from germline, CDR1 is LNHNV and CDR2 is YYDKDF (reference sequence). The CDR3 region has the DNA TGTGCCACCAGCAGAGAGACAGGGCCCTCCTACGAGCAGTACTTC. Amino acid sequence: CATSRETGPSYEQYF.

V and J are TRBV6-2 or TRBV6-3 and TRBJ2-7; 10 bases are a match to TRBD2. CDR3 length: 14 amino acids. The germline gives CDR1 MNHEY, CDR2 SVGEGT. With V trimmed by 4 bases and J by 5 bases, 5 bases remained unmatched. The CDR3 is CASSLPSGSDEQYF. The DNA of the CDR3 is TGTGCCAGCAGTTTGCCTAGCGGGAGCGACGAGCAGTACTTC.

V gene TRBV30 combines with J gene TRBJ1-4; D might be TRBD1 (5 bases). CDR3 length: 13 residues. CDR1 GTSNPN and CDR2 SVGIG come from the germline V gene (reference sequence). The ends were cut back, 4 bases at V and 8 bases at J, with 14 bases in the middle. The DNA of the CDR3 is TGTGCCTGGAATTTAGGGGTGGGGGAAAAACTGTTTTTT. Translated, it gives CAWNLGVGEKLFF.